This T cell receptor beta chain was retrieved from a study of shared clonotypes between healthy human individuals. At the level of the study: The donor pool was made up of a couple of women and a few men aged 18 to 49. Per donor, three plates held CD4 naive cells, three held CD4 memory, two held CD8 naive and one held CD8 memory.

V was shortened by 1 base and J by 8 bases, with 17 bases between the two germline ends. Per germline, CDR1 MGHRA and CDR2 YSYEKL. This CDR3 is 16 amino acids long. Positive CCR7 selection of CD45RO-negative cells yielded the naive CD8 cells, and terminally differentiated effector memory CD45RA+ cells were excluded. TCRdb's table, derived via immunoSEQ multiplex PCR, lists solely in-frame clones and lacks some. The profile shows about 2.1 million clones, approximately 94% of them singletons. The V gene is TRBV4-1, the J gene TRBJ1-4; tentatively, D is TRBD1 (6 bases). This clonotype originated in a man aged 18 to 35 in good health. Some clones in this sample may be carry-over from other donors' samples. The sample was naive CD8+ T cells from PBMCs. CDR3 in amino acids: CASSQGTLGGEEKLFF. In DNA, the CDR3 is TGCGCCAGCAGCCAAGGTACTCTAGGGGGAGAGGAAAAACTGTTTTTT.